This paragraph covers one T cell receptor (beta chain) sequence. The sample comes from a study of blood T cell repertoires in COVID-19. About the research overall: COVID-19 samples from acute and convalescent phases originated in the United States, Italy and Spain. The cDNA or gDNA used as material had been derived from T cells, B-cell-depleted T cells, or PBMCs.

Those enrolled in Seattle joined during active infection and were followed longitudinally afterward. CDR3 length: 14 residues. V was trimmed by 0 bases and J by 6 bases, leaving 9 bases between them. CDR1 is SGDLS, CDR2 YYNGEE, per germline. Per the authors' pipeline: Amplifying reference gene primers gave estimates of nucleated cell counts. Method: immunoSEQ multiplex PCR; TCRdb's copy keeps in-frame clones and lacks some. V and J calls and clone size follow that table, whereas D and trimming were derived from the DNA. The repertoire holds a few hundred thousand clones, roughly 80% seen once, with 15% to 18% in the top ten.

The sequenced sample consisted of peripheral blood. The receptor was isolated from a person aged 65-85 years with COVID-19, enrolled during active disease. This sequence joins TRBV9 and TRBJ2-2; D might be TRBD1 (5 bases). The CDR3 is CASSVVEQAGELFF. The DNA for the CDR3 is TGTGCCAGCAGCGTAGTTGAACAGGCCGGGGAGCTGTTTTTT.